Presented here are 2 T cell receptor beta chains from one specimen sequenced in a study of shared clonotypes between healthy human individuals. Only in-frame clones appear in the TCRdb table, and some are missing; sequencing was by immunoSEQ multiplex PCR. The table records about 2 million clones, about 94% of them present only once. As defined, naive CD8 cells were CD45RO-negative and positively selected for CCR7, with terminally differentiated effector memory CD45RA+ cells excluded. The specimen was naive CD8+ T cells sorted from blood. The receptors were gathered from a young man in good health.

The chain recombines TRBV5-6 with TRBJ2-7, with D perhaps matching TRBD1 (6 bases). CDR1 is SGHDT and CDR2 is YYEEEE in the germline V gene. The CDR3 contains 13 residues. Deletions cut 0 bases from V and 3 bases from J, with 7 bases between. The CDR3 sequence is CASSLDRVYEQYF. CDR3 sequence (DNA): TGTGCCAGCAGCTTGGACAGGGTCTACGAGCAGTACTTC.

The chain uses TRBV7-9 and TRBJ2-7; 8 bases agree with TRBD2. The CDR3 length is 14 residues. Germline loops: CDR1 SEHNR, CDR2 FQNEAQ (reference sequence). Trimming at V came to 3 bases and at J to 4 bases, leaving 5 bases not matched to a gene. This CDR3 is CASSLAGLVYEQYF. The CDR3, as DNA: TGTGCCAGCAGCTTGGCGGGACTAGTGTACGAGCAGTACTTC.